A single sample is the source of the 22 T cell receptor beta chains below, sequenced in a study of molecular identifiers for immune sequencing clone quantification. TCRdb ran MiXCR on the PCR reads and lists one entry per CDR3 protein. The repertoire holds fewer than 350,000 distinct CDR3 sequences, with 20% to 25% as singletons. What was sequenced was naive CD8+ T cells from blood, with Jurkat cell RNA spiked in. Subset of the sample: FACS-sorted CD8+CD4-CCR7+CD45RA+ naive T cells. The receptors come from a human donor in good health. Some libraries in this study had Jurkat cell RNA spiked in.

In regard to this clonotype: A much larger clonotype is one base distant, so this may be a read error. The genes are TRBV29-1 and TRBJ2-7; 8 bases map to TRBD2. This CDR3 region has 13 residues. The trim removed 4 bases at V and 8 bases at J, leaving 10 bases unmatched. The germline CDR1 and CDR2 sequences are SQVTM and ANQGSEA. CDR3: CSVGGGGIHKQYF. CDR3 nucleotide sequence: TGCAGCGTTGGTGGCGGGGGGATCCACAAGCAGTACTTC.

In this sample, this clonotype turned up many times. The chain is built from TRBV7-9 and TRBJ2-7; 11 positions agree with TRBD1. V shed 3 bases and J 4 bases; nucleotides not matched to a gene: 17. This CDR3 spans 19 amino acids. Germline V lookup: CDR1 SEHNR, CDR2 FQNEAQ (reference sequence). The CDR3 loop is CASSFPRGQGVESGYEQYF. CDR3 coding DNA: TGTGCCAGCAGCTTTCCGCGGGGACAGGGGGTAGAATCAGGATACGAGCAGTACTTC.

The rearrangement uses TRBV5-1 and TRBJ1-4, with D perhaps TRBD1 (5 bases). Trimming removed 1 base from V and 12 bases from J, with 16 bases in between. The germline gives CDR1 SGHRS, CDR2 YFSETQ. The CDR3 length is 14 residues. CDR3 residues: CASSLSQGGEELFF. The CDR3 bases are TGCGCCAGCAGCTTGTCGCAGGGCGGAGAAGAACTGTTTTTT.

This clonotype has ten or more counts. This chain links TRBV29-1 with TRBJ2-2; tentative D call: TRBD1 (7 bases). Germline values: CDR1 SQVTM, CDR2 ANQGSEA. The CDR3 has 13 amino acids. Trimming pared 8 bases from V and 1 base from J, leaving 11 bases between. The CDR3 DNA follows: TGCAGCTCCAGGGGGGAGAACACCGGGGAGCTGTTTTTT. This sequence encodes CSSRGENTGELFF.

This clonotype was recorded at least ten times. The gene calls are TRBV4-3 and TRBJ1-5, with TRBD1 identical over 7 bases. The CDR3 length is 16 residues. V lost 0 bases, J lost 6 bases, and 8 bases stayed unmatched. The germline V gene has CDR1 LGHNA and CDR2 YSLEER. CDR3 in DNA: TGCGCCAGCAGCCAAGACATTAGGGGGCTTGGTCAGCCCCAGCATTTT. Residues: CASSQDIRGLGQPQHF.

In this sample, this clonotype turned up a few times. The gene calls are TRBV10-3 and TRBJ2-7; 9 nucleotides align to TRBD1. CDR3 length equals 15 residues. Losses at the gene ends were 2 bases for V and 1 base for J; bases not matched to a gene: 3. Germline V lookup: CDR1 ENHRY, CDR2 SYGVKD. The CDR3 nucleotides are TGTGCCATCAGTGAGCCGGGACAGGGATCCTACGAGCAGTACTTC. Amino acid sequence: CAISEPGQGSYEQYF.

The table lists this clonotype with a few counts. This chain uses TRBV20-1 with TRBJ2-7; maybe TRBD2 (6 bases). V was clipped by 5 bases and J by 4 bases, with 18 bases between them. In germline, CDR1 is DFQATT, CDR2 SNEGSKA (reference sequence). CDR3 length equals 14 residues. In DNA form, the CDR3 reads TGCAGTGCTTATATCGGGACTTCAAGATACGAGCAGTACTTC. This encodes CSAYIGTSRYEQYF.

This rearrangement joins TRBV6-2 or TRBV6-3 to TRBJ2-7; D may be TRBD1 (5 bases). The length of the CDR3 is 15 residues. Germline values: CDR1 MNHEY, CDR2 SVGEGT. Between the trimmed V and J ends, which lost 5 bases and 7 bases, there was a span of 21 bases. Written as DNA, the CDR3 is TGTGCCAGCAGTATTATGCCCACAGGTTCGAAAGAGCAGTACTTC. It yields the protein CASSIMPTGSKEQYF.

This clonotype was detected many times. This chain uses TRBV4-1 with TRBJ2-1; D tentatively reads TRBD1 or TRBD2 (6 bases each). The germline CDR1 and CDR2 sequences are MGHRA and YSYEKL. V shed 0 bases and J shed 6 bases, with 12 bases lying between them. This CDR3 is built from 15 residues. DNA of the CDR3: TGCGCCAGCAGCCAAGATACGGGGGCTCCCAATGAGCAGTTCTTC. It yields the protein CASSQDTGAPNEQFF.

In the case of this clonotype: At one boundary the junction diverges from the germline segment, which might be a read error. The J gene is TRBJ2-6, the V gene TRBV28; maybe TRBD1 (5 bases). The germline V gene has CDR1 MDHEN and CDR2 SYDVKM. The CDR3 length is 14 residues. The DNA of the CDR3 is TGTGCCAGCAGTTCAGGCGCTGGGGCCAACATCCTGACTTTC. Residues: CASSSGAGANILTF. The whole variable domain, filled in from reference TRBV28 and TRBJ2-6, reads DVKVTQSSRYLVKRTGEKVFLECVQDMDHENMFWYRQDPGLGLRLIYFSYDVKMKEKGDIPEGYSVSREKKERFSLILESASTNQTSMYLCASSSGAGANILTFGAGSRLTVL.

This clonotype was counted ten times or more. This chain's CDR3 is CASSPTIDRGNYGYTF. Here the CDR3 DNA reads TGTGCCAGCAGCCCAACCATAGACAGGGGGAACTATGGCTACACCTTC. The chain employs TRBV5-8 and TRBJ1-2, with 9 bases fitting TRBD1. Germline lookup yields CDR1 SGHTS and CDR2 YDEGEE. Losses at the gene ends were 4 bases for V and 2 bases for J; bases not matched to a gene: 9. This CDR3 comprises 16 residues.

This clonotype was counted ten times or more. This rearrangement joins TRBV4-3 to TRBJ1-1; D ambiguous. This CDR3 comprises 13 residues. The germline CDR1 and CDR2 sequences are LGHNA and YSLEER. Trimming left V 4 bases short and J 1 base short, with 7 bases between. CDR3 region: CASSPSPNTEAFF. The CDR3 DNA follows: TGCGCCAGCAGCCCGTCCCCGAACACTGAAGCTTTCTTT.

In its sample, this clonotype was seen a few times. This sequence joins TRBV20-1 and TRBJ2-5; D gene unclear. The length of the CDR3 is 14 residues. The ends were cut back, 5 bases at V and 1 base at J, with 14 bases in the middle. From germline, CDR1 is DFQATT and CDR2 SNEGSKA (reference sequence). The CDR3 region is CSAVLLRVQETQYF. In nucleotides, the CDR3 is TGCAGTGCTGTTTTACTTAGGGTCCAAGAGACCCAGTACTTC.

CDR3 nucleotides: TGTGCCAGCAGTGATCTGGGGGCCTACGAGCAGTACTTC. Encoded protein: CASSDLGAYEQYF. This chain joins TRBV6-1 and TRBJ2-7; D may correspond to TRBD1 or TRBD2 (5 bases each). This CDR3 region has 13 residues. Trimming cost V 3 bases and J 2 bases, with 8 bases left between them. In germline, CDR1 is MNHNS, CDR2 SASEGT.

This clonotype has just a few counts. The chain has TRBV27 and TRBJ1-1, with 9 bases aligning to TRBD1. V shed 4 bases, J shed 5 bases, and the junction held 8 bases outside the gene matches. The CDR3 covers 15 residues. CDR1 is MNHEY and CDR2 is SMNVEV in the germline V gene (reference sequence). CDR3 sequence reads: CASSSPGQGTTEAFF. The CDR3 DNA is TGTGCCAGCAGTTCGCCGGGACAGGGTACAACTGAAGCTTTCTTT.

This clonotype was counted many times. The genes are TRBV7-6 and TRBJ2-5; no definite D call. The CDR3 contains 17 residues. The ends were cut back, 0 bases at V and 0 bases at J, with 14 bases in the middle. Germline CDR1 reads SGHVS; CDR2 reads FNYEAQ. CDR3 sequence reads: CASSLAAAQVYQETQYF. DNA for the CDR3: TGTGCCAGCAGCTTAGCGGCTGCCCAGGTCTACCAAGAGACCCAGTACTTC.

In the case of this clonotype: A much larger clone lies a single base off, so this may be a read error. This is likely a read error, given that the CDR3 carries no conserved phenylalanine or tryptophan at its end. The chain is built from TRBV30 and TRBJ2-1; TRBD2 aligns across 7 bases. In germline, CDR1 is GTSNPN, CDR2 SVGIG (reference sequence). V was clipped by 3 bases and J by 5 bases; unmatched bases: 1. The CDR3 runs to 12 residues. The CDR3 DNA reads as TGTGCCTGGAGGCTAGCGGACAATGAGCAGTTCCTC. As protein: CAWRLADNEQFL.

This clonotype was observed a few times. The junction shows a germline mismatch at one end, possibly a read error. The rearrangement uses TRBV5-6 and TRBJ2-1, with 11 bases that match TRBD2. The germline CDR1 and CDR2 sequences are SGHDT and YYEEEE. The CDR3 is 17 residues long. CDR3 sequence (DNA): TGTGCCGGCAGCCCTACAAGGACTAGCGGGTACTACAATGAGCAGTTCTTC. Residues: CAGSPTRTSGYYNEQFF.

This clonotype has more than one count but fewer than ten. The rearrangement uses TRBV3-1 and TRBJ2-5, with D perhaps matching TRBD1 (5 bases). Germline CDR1 and CDR2: LGHDT and YNNKEL (reference sequence). The V end lost 1 base, the J end lost 3 bases, and 9 bases lay between the germline ends. The CDR3 is 14 residues long. Written as DNA, the CDR3 is TGTGCCAGCAGCCAAGGAGTAGGGGAAGAGACCCAGTACTTC. Translated, it gives CASSQGVGEETQYF.

With regard to this clonotype: The CDR3 ends on some other residue instead of the conserved phenylalanine or tryptophan, so this is likely a read error. CDR3 DNA: TGTGCCAGCAGTTTAGCGGGGGTCGACTATGGCTACACCCTC. Encoded protein: CASSLAGVDYGYTL. The rearrangement joins TRBV12-3 or TRBV12-4 to TRBJ1-2, with TRBD1 as a possible D gene (5 bases). V was cut by 0 bases and J by 3 bases, with 8 bases left in between. This CDR3 is 14 amino acids long.

The table lists this clonotype with a count of one. The chain is built from TRBV5-6 and TRBJ2-2, with D hard to call. Trimming took off 4 bases at V and 0 bases at J, with 10 bases between the two ends. The length of the CDR3 is 15 residues. Germline CDR1 SGHDT, CDR2 YYEEEE. The CDR3 DNA follows: TGTGCCAGCAGCCCCGACTGGCCGAACACCGGGGAGCTGTTTTTT. Amino acids: CASSPDWPNTGELFF.

Turning to this clonotype: A much more abundant neighbour one base away suggests this may be a read error. The chain carries TRBV4-1 and TRBJ1-1, with D perhaps TRBD1 (5 bases). Germline V CDR1 and CDR2: MGHRA, YSYEKL. The CDR3 has 13 amino acids. Between the trimmed V and J ends, which lost 6 bases and 4 bases, there was a span of 12 bases. The CDR3 here is CASRPDGGTEAFF. The DNA of the CDR3 is TGCGCCAGCAGACCGGACGGGGGCACTGAAGCTTTCTTT.